This T cell receptor (beta chain) was captured in a study of technical replicates of blood from a handful of donors. The CDR3 extends over 15 amino acids. V lost 2 bases, J lost 3 bases, and 11 bases lay in between. Germline V gene lookup returns CDR1 MDHEN and CDR2 SYDVKM. Profiled with immunoSEQ multiplex PCR; TCRdb holds only in-frame clones, not every one. Of tens of thousands of clones in the sample, about 92% were seen once. The TCR originated in a human donor in good health. The V gene is TRBV28, the J gene TRBJ1-5; the D gene is possibly TRBD1 (6 bases). Sequencing used T cells isolated from PBMCs. CDR3 nucleotides: TGTGCCAGCAGTTTAGTGGACAGAGACAATCAGCCCCAGCATTTT. Translated: CASSLVDRDNQPQHF.